This T cell receptor beta chain was observed in a study of CD8+CD57+ T cells in acquired aplastic anemia. The CDR3 extends over 19 amino acids. Germline V CDR1 and CDR2: SQVTM, ANQGSEA. Trimming left V 7 bases short and J 7 bases short, with 34 bases between. TCR beta VDJ combinations and CDR3 sequences were profiled from genomic DNA. TCRdb independently ran MiXCR on the reads; one entry per CDR3 protein. Among about 81,000 distinct CDR3 sequences, about half were seen once, and the ten largest hold approximately 62%. Sequencing was carried out using sorted CD4+, CD8+, or CD8+CD57+ T cells (not recorded which) from PBMCs. This TCR came from a human donor in good health, serving as a control. V is TRBV29-1 and J is TRBJ2-2, with D perhaps matching TRBD1 (9 bases). The CDR3 region has the DNA TGCAGCGAGAATACAGGGGGCTTTCGGGAGGGCCTCATGAACGGGGAGCTGTTTTTT. Protein product: CSENTGGFREGLMNGELFF.